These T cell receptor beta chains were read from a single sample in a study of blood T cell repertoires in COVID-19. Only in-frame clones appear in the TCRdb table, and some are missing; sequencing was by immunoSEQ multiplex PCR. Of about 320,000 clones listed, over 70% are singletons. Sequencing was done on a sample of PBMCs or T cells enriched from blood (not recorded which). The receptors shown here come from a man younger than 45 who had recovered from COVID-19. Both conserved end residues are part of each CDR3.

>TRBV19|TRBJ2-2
CASSMLQGAAGELFF
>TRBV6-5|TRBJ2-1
CASGLAGRNEQFF
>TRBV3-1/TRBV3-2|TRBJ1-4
CASSQPLGGEKLFF
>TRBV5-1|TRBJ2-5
CASSPGTGEETQYF
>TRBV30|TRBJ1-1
CAWSVWDRVLVGAFF
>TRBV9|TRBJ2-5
CASSVGGTKETQYF
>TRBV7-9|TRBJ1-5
CASSSGGQPQHF
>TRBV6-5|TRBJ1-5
CASSPQGGQPQHF
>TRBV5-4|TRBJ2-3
CASSSRGGDSDTQYF
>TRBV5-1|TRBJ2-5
CASSPSRGRDRLKETQYF
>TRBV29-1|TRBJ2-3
CSGIPRGYSTDTQYF
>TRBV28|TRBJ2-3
CASSWTGLTDTQYF
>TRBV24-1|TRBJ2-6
CATSVRPGLAGGTGANVLTF
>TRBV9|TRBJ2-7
CASSVEGGFSSYEQYF
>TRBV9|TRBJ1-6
CASSGTGINSPLHF
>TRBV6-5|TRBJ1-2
CASSYAGPGYGYTF
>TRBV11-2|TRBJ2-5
CASSLDHHYRGSQETQYF
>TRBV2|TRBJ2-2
CASSEVIGGTGELFF
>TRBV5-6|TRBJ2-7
CASNKGHQDEQYF
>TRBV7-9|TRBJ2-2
CASSFRGTGELFF
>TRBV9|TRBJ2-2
CASSVGQLNTGELFF
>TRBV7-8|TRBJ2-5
CASSFSRQVTQETQYF
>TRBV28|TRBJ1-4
CASRSPPERKLFF
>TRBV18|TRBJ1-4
CASSNKVGEKLFF
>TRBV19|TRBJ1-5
CASRINRGISNQPQHF
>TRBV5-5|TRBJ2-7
CASSPSSMAAYYEQYF
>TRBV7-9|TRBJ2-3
CASRTMDTQYF